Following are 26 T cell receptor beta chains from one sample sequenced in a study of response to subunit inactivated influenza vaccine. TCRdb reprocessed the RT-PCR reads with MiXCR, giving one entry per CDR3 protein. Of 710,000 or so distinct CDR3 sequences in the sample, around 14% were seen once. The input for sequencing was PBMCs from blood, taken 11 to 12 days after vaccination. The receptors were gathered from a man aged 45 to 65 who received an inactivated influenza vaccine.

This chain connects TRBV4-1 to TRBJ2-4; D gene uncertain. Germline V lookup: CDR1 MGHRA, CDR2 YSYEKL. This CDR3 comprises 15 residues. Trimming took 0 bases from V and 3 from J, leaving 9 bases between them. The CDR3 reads CASSQEIVGKNIQYF. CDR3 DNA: TGCGCCAGCAGCCAAGAAATAGTGGGCAAAAACATTCAGTACTTC.

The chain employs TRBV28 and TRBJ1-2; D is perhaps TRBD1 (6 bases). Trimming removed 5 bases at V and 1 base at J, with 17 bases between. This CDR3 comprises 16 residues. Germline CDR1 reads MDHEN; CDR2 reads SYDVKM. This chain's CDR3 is CASSVPQGPGNYGYTF. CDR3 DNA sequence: TGTGCCAGCAGTGTTCCCCAGGGGCCCGGTAACTATGGCTACACCTTC.

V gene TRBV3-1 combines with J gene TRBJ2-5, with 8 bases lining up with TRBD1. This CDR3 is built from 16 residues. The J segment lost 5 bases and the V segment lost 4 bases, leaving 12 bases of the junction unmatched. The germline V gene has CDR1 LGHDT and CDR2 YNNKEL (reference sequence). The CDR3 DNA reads TGTGCCAGCAGCCGACGGACAGGGACCCCTGGTGAGACCCAGTACTTC. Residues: CASSRRTGTPGETQYF.

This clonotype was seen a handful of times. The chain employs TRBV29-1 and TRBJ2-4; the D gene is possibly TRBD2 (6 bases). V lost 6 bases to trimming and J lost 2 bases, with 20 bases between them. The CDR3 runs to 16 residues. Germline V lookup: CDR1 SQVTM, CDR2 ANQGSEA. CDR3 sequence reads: CSVGLKGGVSKNIQYF. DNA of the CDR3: TGCAGCGTAGGCCTTAAGGGCGGGGTATCCAAAAACATTCAGTACTTC.

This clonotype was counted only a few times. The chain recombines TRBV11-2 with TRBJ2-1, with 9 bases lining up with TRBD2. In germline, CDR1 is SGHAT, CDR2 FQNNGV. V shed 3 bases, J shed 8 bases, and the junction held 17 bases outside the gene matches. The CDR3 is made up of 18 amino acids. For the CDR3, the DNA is TGTGCCAGCAGCTTCGTGAGTAGCGGGAGAGGTGAGGGGGATGAGCAGTTCTTC. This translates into CASSFVSSGRGEGDEQFF.

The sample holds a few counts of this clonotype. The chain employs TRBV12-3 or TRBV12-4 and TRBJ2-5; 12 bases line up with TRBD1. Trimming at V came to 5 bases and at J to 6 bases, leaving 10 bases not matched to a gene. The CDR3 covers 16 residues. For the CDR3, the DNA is TGTGCCAGCAGTGCCACCGGGACAGGGGGCGGACAGACCCAGTACTTC. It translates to CASSATGTGGGQTQYF.

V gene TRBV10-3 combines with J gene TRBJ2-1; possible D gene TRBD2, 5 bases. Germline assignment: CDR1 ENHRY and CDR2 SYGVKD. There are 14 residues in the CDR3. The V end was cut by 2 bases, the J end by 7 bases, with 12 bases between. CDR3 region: CAISEVGGANEQFF. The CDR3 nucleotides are TGTGCCATCAGTGAGGTCGGAGGTGCGAATGAGCAGTTCTTC.

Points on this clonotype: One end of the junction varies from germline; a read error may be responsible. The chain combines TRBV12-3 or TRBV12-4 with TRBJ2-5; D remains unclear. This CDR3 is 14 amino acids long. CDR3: CASSLNNPQETQYF. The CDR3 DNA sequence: TGTGCCAGCAGTTTGAATAACCCTCAAGAAACCCAGTACTTC.

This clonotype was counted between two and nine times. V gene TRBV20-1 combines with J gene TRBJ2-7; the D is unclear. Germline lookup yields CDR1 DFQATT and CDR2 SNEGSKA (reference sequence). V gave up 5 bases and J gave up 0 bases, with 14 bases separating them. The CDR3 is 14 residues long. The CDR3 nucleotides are TGCAGTGCTCGGGCGGTCTCGAGCTCCTACGAGCAGTACTTC. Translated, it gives CSARAVSSSYEQYF.

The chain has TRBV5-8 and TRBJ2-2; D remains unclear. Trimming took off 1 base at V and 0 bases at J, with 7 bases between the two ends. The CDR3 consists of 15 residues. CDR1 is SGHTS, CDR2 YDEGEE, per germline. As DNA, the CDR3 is TGTGCCAGCAGCTTGAAGGTAGCGAACACCGGGGAGCTGTTTTTT. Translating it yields CASSLKVANTGELFF.

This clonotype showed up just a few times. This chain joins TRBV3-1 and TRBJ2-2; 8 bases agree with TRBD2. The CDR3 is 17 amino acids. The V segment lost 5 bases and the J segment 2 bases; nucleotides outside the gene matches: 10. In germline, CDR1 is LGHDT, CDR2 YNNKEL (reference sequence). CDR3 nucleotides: TGTGCCAGCAGCTTTCGGAACAGCGGGAGTAACACCGGGGAGCTGTTTTTT. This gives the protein CASSFRNSGSNTGELFF.

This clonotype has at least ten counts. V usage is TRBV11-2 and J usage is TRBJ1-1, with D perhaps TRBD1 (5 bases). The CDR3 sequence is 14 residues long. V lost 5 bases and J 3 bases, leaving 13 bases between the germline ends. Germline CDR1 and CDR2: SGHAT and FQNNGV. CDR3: CASSPPGGDTEAFF. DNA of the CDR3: TGTGCCAGCAGCCCTCCGGGGGGAGACACTGAAGCTTTCTTT.

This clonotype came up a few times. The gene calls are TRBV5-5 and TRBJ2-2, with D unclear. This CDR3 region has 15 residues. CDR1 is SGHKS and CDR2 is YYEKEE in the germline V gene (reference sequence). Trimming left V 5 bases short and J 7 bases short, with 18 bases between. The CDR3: CASSPRIGQVGELFF. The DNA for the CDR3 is TGTGCCAGCAGTCCCCGTATTGGGCAGGTCGGGGAGCTGTTTTTT.

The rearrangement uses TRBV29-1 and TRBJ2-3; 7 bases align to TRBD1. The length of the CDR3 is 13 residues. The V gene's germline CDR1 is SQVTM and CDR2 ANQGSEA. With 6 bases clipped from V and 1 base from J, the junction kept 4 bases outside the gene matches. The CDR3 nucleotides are TGCAGCGTAAATACAGGGGGCACAGATACGCAGTATTTT. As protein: CSVNTGGTDTQYF.

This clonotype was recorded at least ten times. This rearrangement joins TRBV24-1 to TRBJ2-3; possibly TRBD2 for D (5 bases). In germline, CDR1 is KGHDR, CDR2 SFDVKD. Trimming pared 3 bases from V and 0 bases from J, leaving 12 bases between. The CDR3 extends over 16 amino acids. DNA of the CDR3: TGTGCCACCAGTGATCCAAGGACTGCCAGCACAGATACGCAGTATTTT. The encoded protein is CATSDPRTASTDTQYF.

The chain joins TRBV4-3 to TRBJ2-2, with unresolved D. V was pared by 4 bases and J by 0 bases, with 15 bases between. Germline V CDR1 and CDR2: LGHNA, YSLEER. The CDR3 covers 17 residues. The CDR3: CASSRNLLLSNTGELFF. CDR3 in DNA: TGCGCCAGCAGCCGGAATTTATTGCTCTCGAACACCGGGGAGCTGTTTTTT.

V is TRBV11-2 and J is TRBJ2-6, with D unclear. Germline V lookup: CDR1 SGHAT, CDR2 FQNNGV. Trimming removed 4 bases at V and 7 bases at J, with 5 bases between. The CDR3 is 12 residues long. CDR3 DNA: TGTGCCAGCAGCTCTCGAGCCAACGTCCTGACTTTC. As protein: CASSSRANVLTF.

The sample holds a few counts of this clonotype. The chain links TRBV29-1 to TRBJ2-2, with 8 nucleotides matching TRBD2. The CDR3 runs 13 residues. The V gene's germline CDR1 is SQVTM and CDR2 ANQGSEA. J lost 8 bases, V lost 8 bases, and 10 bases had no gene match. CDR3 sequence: CSPRLGGRGELFF. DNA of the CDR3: TGCAGCCCACGACTAGGCGGGAGGGGGGAGCTGTTTTTT.

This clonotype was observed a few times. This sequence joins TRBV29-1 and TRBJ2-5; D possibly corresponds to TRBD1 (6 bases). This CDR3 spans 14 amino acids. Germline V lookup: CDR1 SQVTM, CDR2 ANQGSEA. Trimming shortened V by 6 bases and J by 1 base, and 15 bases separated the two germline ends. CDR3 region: CSVREQGTQETQYF. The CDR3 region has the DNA TGCAGCGTCCGAGAACAGGGCACCCAAGAGACCCAGTACTTC.

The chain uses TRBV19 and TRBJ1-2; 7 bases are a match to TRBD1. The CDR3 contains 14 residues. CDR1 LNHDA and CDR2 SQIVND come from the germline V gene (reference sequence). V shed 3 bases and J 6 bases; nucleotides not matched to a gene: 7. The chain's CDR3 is CASSMPGGVDGYTF. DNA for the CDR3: TGTGCCAGTAGTATGCCAGGGGGAGTGGATGGCTACACCTTC.

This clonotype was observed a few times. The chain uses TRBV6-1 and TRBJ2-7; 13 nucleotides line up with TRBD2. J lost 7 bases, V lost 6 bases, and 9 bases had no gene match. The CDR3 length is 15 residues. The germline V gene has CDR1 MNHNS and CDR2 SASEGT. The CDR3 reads CASRAGTSGVKEQYF. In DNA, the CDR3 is TGTGCCAGCAGAGCCGGGACTAGCGGGGTAAAAGAGCAGTACTTC.

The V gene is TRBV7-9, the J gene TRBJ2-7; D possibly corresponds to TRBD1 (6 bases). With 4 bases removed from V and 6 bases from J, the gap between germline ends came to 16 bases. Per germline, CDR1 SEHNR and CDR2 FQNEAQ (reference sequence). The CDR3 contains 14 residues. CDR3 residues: CASSSEPDRLEQYF. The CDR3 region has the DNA TGTGCCAGCAGCTCCGAACCGGACAGACTCGAGCAGTACTTC.

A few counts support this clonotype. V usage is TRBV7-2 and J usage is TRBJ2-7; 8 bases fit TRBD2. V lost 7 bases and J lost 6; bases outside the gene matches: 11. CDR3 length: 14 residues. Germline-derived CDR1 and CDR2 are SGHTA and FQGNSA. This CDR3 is CASMAGGFPLEQYF. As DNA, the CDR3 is TGTGCCAGCATGGCGGGGGGATTTCCTCTCGAGCAGTACTTC.

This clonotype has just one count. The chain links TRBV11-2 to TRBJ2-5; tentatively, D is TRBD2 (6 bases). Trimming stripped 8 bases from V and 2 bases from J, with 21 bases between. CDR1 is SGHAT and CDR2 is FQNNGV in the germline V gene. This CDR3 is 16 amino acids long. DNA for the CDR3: TGTGCCAGCTCCCCGGAGGGGACGCGGGCACAAGAGACCCAGTACTTC. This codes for CASSPEGTRAQETQYF.

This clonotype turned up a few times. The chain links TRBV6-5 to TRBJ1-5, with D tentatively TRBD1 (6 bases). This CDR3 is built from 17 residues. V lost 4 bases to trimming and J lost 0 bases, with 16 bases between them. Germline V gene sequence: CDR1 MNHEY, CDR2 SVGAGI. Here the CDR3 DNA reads TGTGCCAGCAGTTGGGGCAGGGGAATGGATAGCAATCAGCCCCAGCATTTT. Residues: CASSWGRGMDSNQPQHF.

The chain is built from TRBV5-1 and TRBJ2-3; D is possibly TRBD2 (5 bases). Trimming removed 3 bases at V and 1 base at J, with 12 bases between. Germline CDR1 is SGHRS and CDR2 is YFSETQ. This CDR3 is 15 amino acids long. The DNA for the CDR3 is TGCGCCAGCAGCTGGAGCGGAAGGGGCACAGATACGCAGTATTTT. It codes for CASSWSGRGTDTQYF.